These 26 T cell receptor beta chains originate from one sample sequenced in a study of T cell responses to AZD1222 COVID-19 vaccine. TCRdb keeps only in-frame clones here, not all; method: immunoSEQ multiplex PCR. The sample consists of over 150,000 clones, around 88% of them appearing once. The sample in question was peripheral blood, obtained on day 0 of AZD1222 vaccination. The receptor set was obtained from an adult in good health.

The chain couples TRBV4-1 to TRBJ1-2; no reliable D call. Germline assignment: CDR1 MGHRA and CDR2 YSYEKL. Between the trimmed V and J ends, which lost 1 base and 3 bases, there was a span of 9 bases. This CDR3 is built from 14 residues. This chain's CDR3 is CASSQADLDYGYTF. Here the CDR3 DNA reads TGCGCCAGCAGCCAAGCGGATTTGGACTATGGCTACACCTTC.

V and J are TRBV5-1 and TRBJ2-5; 8 positions agree with TRBD1. The CDR3 covers 16 residues. The J segment lost 5 bases and the V segment lost 2 bases, leaving 11 bases of the junction unmatched. CDR1 and CDR2 from the germline V gene are SGHRS and YFSETQ. The CDR3 spells CASSFEGQGAWETQYF. Here the CDR3 DNA reads TGCGCCAGCAGCTTCGAGGGGCAGGGGGCTTGGGAGACCCAGTACTTC. The full variable domain, completed using reference TRBV5-1 and TRBJ2-5, is KAGVTQTPRYLIKTRGQQVTLSCSPISGHRSVSWYQQTPGQGLQFLFEYFSETQRNKGNFPGRFSGRQFSNSRSEMNVSTLELGDSALYLCASSFEGQGAWETQYFGPGTRLLVL.

The chain couples TRBV30 to TRBJ1-4; unclear D gene. The V gene lost 1 base and the J gene lost 7 bases, with 4 bases spanning the gap. This CDR3 has 11 amino acids. From germline, CDR1 is GTSNPN and CDR2 SVGIG (reference sequence). CDR3 coding DNA: TGTGCCTGGAGTGGGCTTGAAAAACTGTTTTTT. Translation gives CAWSGLEKLFF.

The J gene is TRBJ1-6, the V gene TRBV25-1; 9 nucleotides align to TRBD1. Looked up from germline, CDR1 is MGHDK and CDR2 is SYGVNS. V shed 4 bases, J shed 7 bases, and the junction held 5 bases outside the gene matches. CDR3 length equals 15 residues. The CDR3 here is CASSGLTGGNSPLHF. CDR3 bases: TGTGCCAGCAGTGGGTTGACAGGGGGAAATTCACCCCTCCACTTT. The entire variable domain, with the rest obtained from reference TRBV25-1 and TRBJ1-6, is as follows: EADIYQTPRYLVIGTGKKITLECSQTMGHDKMYWYQQDPGMELHLIHYSYGVNSTEKGDLSSESTVSRIRTEHFPLTLESARPSHTSQYLCASSGLTGGNSPLHFGNGTRLTVT.

The gene calls are TRBV15 and TRBJ1-1, with D possibly TRBD1 on 5 matching bases. This CDR3 spans 14 amino acids. Germline V gene sequence: CDR1 LNHNV, CDR2 YYDKDF (reference sequence). The germline V and J ends were trimmed by 0 bases and 5 bases, with 10 bases remaining between them. The CDR3: CATSREGGLTEAFF. For the CDR3, the DNA is TGTGCCACCAGCAGAGAGGGGGGGTTGACTGAAGCTTTCTTT.

This chain joins TRBV19 and TRBJ2-3, with 12 bases that match TRBD2. This CDR3 is 17 amino acids long. V trimming: 1 base; J trimming: 4 bases; junction bases outside the gene matches: 6. Germline V gene sequence: CDR1 LNHDA, CDR2 SQIVND (reference sequence). The CDR3 nucleotides are TGTGCCAGTAGTATAGTTGAACTAGCGGGAGGCCCAGATACGCAGTATTTT. This gives the protein CASSIVELAGGPDTQYF.

The chain combines TRBV30 with TRBJ1-1, with D unresolved. This CDR3 has 10 residues. Germline V gives CDR1 GTSNPN, CDR2 SVGIG (reference sequence). V was trimmed by 2 bases and J by 11 bases, leaving 9 bases between them. In DNA, the CDR3 is TGTGCCTGGAGTCCCGCCCAGGCTTTCTTT. It specifies CAWSPAQAFF.

J is TRBJ1-2 and V is TRBV15, with D possibly matching TRBD1 (5 bases). Germline-derived CDR1 and CDR2 are LNHNV and YYDKDF (reference sequence). The CDR3 extends over 15 amino acids. Trimming stripped 5 bases from V and 2 bases from J, with 15 bases between. The DNA for the CDR3 is TGTGCCACCAGCTCTCTCTTCAGGGAAAACTATGGCTACACCTTC. Its translation is CATSSLFRENYGYTF.

The chain links TRBV18 to TRBJ1-1, with D tentatively TRBD1 (5 bases). Germline V lookup: CDR1 KGHSH, CDR2 LQKENI. The CDR3 consists of 15 residues. V gave up 1 base and J gave up 2 bases, with 11 bases separating them. CDR3 sequence: CASSPLGTVNTEAFF. The CDR3 coding sequence is TGTGCCAGCTCACCACTTGGGACCGTTAACACTGAAGCTTTCTTT.

The chain joins TRBV6-5 to TRBJ2-3, with D perhaps TRBD2 (6 bases). The germline V gene has CDR1 MNHEY and CDR2 SVGAGI. The CDR3 runs to 16 residues. Trimming removed 2 bases from V and 2 bases from J, with 14 bases in between. For the CDR3, the DNA is TGTGCCAGCAGTTACGTTGCGGGGAGAGCCACAGATACGCAGTATTTT. This codes for CASSYVAGRATDTQYF.

The chain couples TRBV30 to TRBJ2-7; tentatively, D is TRBD1 or TRBD2 (5 bases each). CDR1 is GTSNPN, CDR2 SVGIG, per germline (reference sequence). This CDR3 is 13 amino acids long. Deletions cut 4 bases from V and 2 bases from J, with 12 bases between. CDR3 nucleotide sequence: TGTGCCTGGACTTCCGGGACCACCTACGAGCAGTACTTC. It specifies CAWTSGTTYEQYF.

The chain carries TRBV4-1 and TRBJ2-5; the D is unclear. The CDR3 runs to 16 residues. The germline V gene encodes CDR1 MGHRA and CDR2 YSYEKL. Trimming took 4 bases from V and 5 from J, leaving 20 bases between them. The CDR3 sequence is CASSPLITIGEETQYF. The CDR3 DNA reads as TGCGCCAGCAGCCCGTTGATTACGATTGGCGAGGAGACCCAGTACTTC.

V and J are TRBV19 and TRBJ1-5, with D unclear. Looked up from germline, CDR1 is LNHDA and CDR2 is SQIVND (reference sequence). Trimming left V 3 bases short and J 0 bases short, with 18 bases between. The CDR3 loop spans 18 amino acids. The chain's CDR3 is CASSITLGKQDSNQPQHF. The CDR3 DNA follows: TGTGCCAGTAGTATCACGCTGGGGAAGCAAGATAGCAATCAGCCCCAGCATTTT. Variable domain in full (rest from reference TRBV19 and TRBJ1-5): DGGITQSPKYLFRKEGQNVTLSCEQNLNHDAMYWYRQDPGQGLRLIYYSQIVNDFQKGDIAEGYSVSREKKESFPLTVTSAQKNPTAFYLCASSITLGKQDSNQPQHFGDGTRLSIL.

V and J are TRBV11-2 and TRBJ1-3; 7 bases fit TRBD1. Germline V gene lookup returns CDR1 SGHAT and CDR2 FQNNGV. This CDR3 has 15 amino acids. V shed 3 bases, J shed 0 bases, and the junction held 2 bases outside the gene matches. CDR3 loop: CASSFRGSSGNTIYF. In DNA form, the CDR3 reads TGTGCCAGCAGCTTCAGGGGGAGCTCTGGAAACACCATATATTTT.

The genes are TRBV27 and TRBJ2-2; perhaps D is TRBD1 or TRBD2 (5 bases each). The CDR3 totals 14 residues. Germline V lookup: CDR1 MNHEY, CDR2 SMNVEV (reference sequence). Trimming took 2 bases from V and 7 from J, leaving 11 bases between them. CDR3 sequence: CASSLEGRSGELFF. The DNA for the CDR3 is TGTGCCAGCAGTTTAGAGGGGCGGAGCGGGGAGCTGTTTTTT.

This chain uses TRBV11-3 with TRBJ1-1; D gene uncertain. The V gene's germline CDR1 is SGHNT and CDR2 YENEEA. The V and J ends lost 0 bases and 4 bases respectively, with 6 bases between them. This CDR3 is 13 amino acids long. The CDR3 sequence is CASSLDQRTEAFF. The CDR3 nucleotides read TGTGCCAGCAGCTTAGATCAGCGCACTGAAGCTTTCTTT.

The chain uses TRBV5-5 and TRBJ1-3; a possible D gene is TRBD1 (5 bases). Per the germline V gene, CDR1 is SGHKS and CDR2 is YYEKEE (reference sequence). Trimming removed 0 bases from V and 0 bases from J, with 13 bases in between. This CDR3 contains 17 residues. The CDR3 DNA reads TGTGCCAGCAGCTTGGCCTTACAGGACCTCTCTGGAAACACCATATATTTT. Protein: CASSLALQDLSGNTIYF.

In its sample, this clone was seen once. The CDR3 nucleotides read TGTGCCAGTAGTATGAGGACAGGGGGGCAAGAGACCCAGTACTTC. This encodes CASSMRTGGQETQYF. This chain joins TRBV19 and TRBJ2-5; TRBD1 agrees at 10 bases. The CDR3 contains 15 residues. Germline V gene sequence: CDR1 LNHDA, CDR2 SQIVND (reference sequence). V gave up 3 bases and J gave up 2 bases; unmatched junction bases: 3.

There are a few counts of this clone. This chain joins TRBV7-2 and TRBJ1-5; D remains ambiguous. Germline CDR1 SGHTA, CDR2 FQGNSA. The CDR3 consists of 14 residues. V was shortened by 2 bases and J by 1 base, with 6 bases between the two germline ends. Here the CDR3 reads CASSLYYSNQPQHF. CDR3 DNA sequence: TGTGCCAGCAGCTTATACTACAGCAATCAGCCCCAGCATTTT.

This sequence joins TRBV27 and TRBJ2-1; TRBD1 aligns across 8 bases. The ends lost 4 bases at V and 7 bases at J; junction bases unmatched: 9. Germline V gene sequence: CDR1 MNHEY, CDR2 SMNVEV (reference sequence). CDR3 size: 15 residues. DNA of the CDR3: TGTGCCAGCAGTTATCGGCAGGGGGCGCGAAATGAGCAGTTCTTC. Translation: CASSYRQGARNEQFF.

The chain combines TRBV3-1 (or the pseudogene TRBV3-2) with TRBJ2-6; D may correspond to TRBD1 or TRBD2 (6 bases each). The germline CDR1 and CDR2 sequences are LGHDT and YNNKEL (reference sequence). The V end was cut by 4 bases, the J end by 4 bases, with 17 bases between. CDR3 length: 17 residues. The CDR3 spells CASSPGALEWGANVLTF. CDR3 coding DNA: TGTGCCAGCAGCCCGGGGGCACTCGAGTGGGGGGCCAACGTCCTGACTTTC.

The rearrangement links TRBV12-5 to TRBJ2-1; TRBD2 matches 15 bases. Germline-derived CDR1 and CDR2 are LGHNT and FRNRAP. V lost 1 base to trimming and J lost 9 bases; unmatched junction nucleotides: 4. The CDR3 totals 16 residues. CDR3 sequence: CASGLGTSGRAGEQFF. DNA for the CDR3: TGTGCTAGTGGTTTGGGGACTAGCGGGAGGGCCGGTGAGCAGTTCTTC.

This clone showed up just a few times. J is TRBJ2-1 and V is TRBV7-9; TRBD2 matches 12 bases. J lost 7 bases, V lost 2 bases, and 6 bases had no gene match. Germline lookup yields CDR1 SEHNR and CDR2 FQNEAQ (reference sequence). This CDR3 comprises 16 residues. The CDR3: CASSLRASGGANEQFF. The CDR3 nucleotides are TGTGCCAGCAGCTTAAGGGCTAGCGGGGGGGCGAATGAGCAGTTCTTC.

This sequence joins TRBV11-2 and TRBJ2-7; TRBD2 matches 9 bases. There are 15 residues in the CDR3. Germline V gene data show CDR1 as SGHAT and CDR2 as FQNNGV. The V gene end was trimmed by 4 bases and the J gene end by 4 bases; junction bases not matched to a gene: 8. The CDR3 reads CASSSLAGAGYEQYF. The DNA for the CDR3 is TGTGCCAGCAGCTCCTTAGCGGGAGCGGGGTACGAGCAGTACTTC.

A remark on this clone: Other DNA sequences in this sample translate to the same CDR3. V and J are TRBV10-1 and TRBJ2-3, with TRBD2 as a possible D gene (6 bases). The CDR3 is made up of 12 amino acids. Per germline, CDR1 WNHNN and CDR2 SYGVQD (reference sequence). V lost 4 bases and J lost 6, with 8 bases in between. The CDR3 loop reads CASSAGGDTQYF. The CDR3 coding sequence is TGCGCCAGCAGTGCTGGGGGGGATACGCAGTATTTT.

The gene calls are TRBV19 and TRBJ1-1, with D hard to call. This CDR3 spans 13 amino acids. The germline CDR1 and CDR2 sequences are LNHDA and SQIVND (reference sequence). The ends were cut back, 5 bases at V and 3 bases at J, with 10 bases in the middle. CDR3 in DNA: TGTGCCAGTAGTTCCAGACTGTACACTGAAGCTTTCTTT. This sequence encodes CASSSRLYTEAFF.